The rows below give T cell receptor beta chains drawn from one sample of a study of blood T cell repertoires in COVID-19. Sequenced by immunoSEQ multiplex PCR; TCRdb stores in-frame clones only, minus some. The sample contains nearly 200,000 clones, around four fifths of which appear only once. Specimen: peripheral blood. These receptors originate from a man aged 60-69 years with COVID-19, enrolled during active disease. Both conserved end residues are part of each CDR3. A D gene is named only where the DNA matches it firmly. Clone size is shown for a subset of rows, as once, few, many or a class of expanded clone.

V gene	J gene	clone size	D gene	CDR3 protein	CDR3 DNA
TRBV27	TRBJ1-5	-	-	CASSSQGGDQPQHF	TGTGCCAGCAGTTCCCAGGGCGGGGATCAGCCCCAGCATTTT
TRBV29-1	TRBJ1-2	-	TRBD1	CSVVQGEKNYGYTF	TGCAGCGTTGTACAGGGGGAAAAAAACTATGGCTACACCTTC
TRBV3-1/TRBV3-2	TRBJ2-3	-	TRBD2	CASSAGLAGGSDTQYF	TGTGCCAGCAGCGCAGGACTAGCGGGAGGTTCAGATACGCAGTATTTT
TRBV19	TRBJ1-5	few	-	CASHLGGNSYSNQPQHF	TGTGCCAGTCACCTCGGAGGCAACTCCTATAGCAATCAGCCCCAGCATTTT
TRBV9	TRBJ2-3	-	-	CASSASGGEPTDTQYF	TGTGCCAGCAGCGCCTCAGGAGGGGAGCCCACAGATACGCAGTATTTT
TRBV5-1	TRBJ2-7	-	TRBD1	CASSPGTGFYEQYF	TGCGCCAGCAGCCCCGGGACAGGTTTCTACGAGCAGTACTTC
TRBV6-5	TRBJ2-5	-	TRBD1	CASGPGQGRETQYF	TGTGCCAGCGGGCCGGGACAGGGGCGAGAGACCCAGTACTTC
TRBV20-1	TRBJ1-1	-	-	CSASTTGINTEAFF	TGCAGTGCTAGTACCACAGGGATTAACACTGAAGCTTTCTTT
TRBV11-1	TRBJ2-7	-	-	CASSLWGDQYF	TGTGCCAGCAGCTTATGGGGCGATCAGTACTTC
TRBV5-3	TRBJ2-7	few	-	CARSLSLGRPDEQYF	TGTGCCAGAAGCTTGAGTCTGGGGAGGCCCGACGAGCAGTACTTC
TRBV7-2	TRBJ2-1	-	TRBD2	CASSFSGRSYNEQFF	TGTGCCAGCAGCTTTAGCGGGAGGAGCTACAATGAGCAGTTCTTC
TRBV27	TRBJ2-6	-	-	CASSSGGATGANVLTF	TGTGCCAGCAGCTCCGGGGGAGCGACTGGGGCCAACGTCCTGACTTTC
TRBV2	TRBJ1-4	-	-	CASDAGERRLFF	TGTGCCAGCGACGCAGGGGAGAGGCGACTGTTTTTT
TRBV5-1	TRBJ2-2	-	TRBD1	CASSLSKGATTGELFF	TGCGCCAGCAGCTTGTCAAAGGGGGCGACCACCGGGGAGCTGTTTTTT
TRBV6-5	TRBJ1-5	-	-	CASRTDYSNQPQHF	TGTGCCAGCCGGACAGACTATAGCAATCAGCCCCAGCATTTT
TRBV19	TRBJ1-2	-	TRBD1	CASTGGRGYTF	TGTGCCAGCACAGGGGGCCGTGGCTACACCTTC
TRBV3-1/TRBV3-2	TRBJ2-3	-	TRBD1	CASSQSSGGATQYF	TGTGCCAGCAGCCAATCCTCAGGGGGCGCTACGCAGTATTTT
TRBV19	TRBJ1-1	few	TRBD1	CASSTGQEYTEAFF	TGTGCCAGTAGTACTGGACAGGAATACACTGAAGCTTTCTTT
TRBV25-1	TRBJ1-4	once	-	CASSVSYEKLFF	TGTGCCAGCAGTGTTTCATATGAAAAACTGTTTTTT
TRBV5-4	TRBJ2-1	-	-	CAGNRDTSNEQFF	TGTGCCGGAAACCGGGACACGTCCAATGAGCAGTTCTTC
TRBV7-3	TRBJ1-6	few	TRBD1	CASSYTGGGSPLHF	TGTGCCAGCAGTTACACAGGGGGAGGTTCACCCCTCCACTTT
TRBV25-1	TRBJ1-5	-	TRBD1	CASSGQGDQPQHF	TGTGCCAGCAGTGGACAGGGGGATCAGCCCCAGCATTTT
TRBV11-2	TRBJ1-5	-	-	CASSLAYRGTGNQPQHF	TGTGCCAGCAGCTTAGCGTACCGGGGCACAGGGAATCAGCCCCAGCATTTT
TRBV18	TRBJ2-3	-	TRBD2	CASSPPGGADTQYF	TGTGCCAGCTCACCACCGGGGGGGGCAGATACGCAGTATTTT
TRBV5-4	TRBJ2-3	-	TRBD2	CASRGGSQDTQYF	TGTGCCAGCAGGGGAGGGTCACAAGATACGCAGTATTTT
TRBV3-1/TRBV3-2	TRBJ1-1	many	-	CASSQDRWTEAFF	TGTGCCAGCAGCCAAGATCGGTGGACTGAAGCTTTCTTT
TRBV27	TRBJ2-1	-	-	CASSLVQGSYNEQFF	TGTGCCAGCAGTTTAGTTCAGGGATCCTACAATGAGCAGTTCTTC
TRBV9	TRBJ2-2	-	-	CASSLGAGHTGELFF	TGTGCCAGCAGCCTAGGAGCGGGTCACACCGGGGAGCTGTTTTTT
TRBV19	TRBJ1-5	-	TRBD1	CASSSPGQGAGQPQHF	TGTGCCAGTAGTTCCCCGGGACAGGGGGCCGGTCAGCCCCAGCATTTT
TRBV28	TRBJ2-1	-	TRBD2	CASSRDYSNEQFF	TGTGCCAGCAGCCGGGACTACAGCAATGAGCAGTTCTTC
TRBV5-1	TRBJ2-1	-	-	CASSLVARRKTYNEQFF	TGCGCCAGCAGCTTGGTAGCGAGGAGAAAGACCTACAATGAGCAGTTCTTC
TRBV12-3/TRBV12-4	TRBJ1-1	-	-	CASRRRGTEAFF	TGTGCCAGCAGACGTAGAGGGACTGAAGCTTTCTTT
TRBV7-8	TRBJ1-2	-	TRBD1	CASSTGTGGNYGYTF	TGTGCCAGCAGTACCGGGACAGGGGGCAACTATGGCTACACCTTC